Given below is one TCR beta chain in context. This clone was counted once. Its binding antigen is unknown. Per-nucleotide qualities are absent, and no much larger clonotype sits a single base away. The data were taken from a study of cytomegalovirus exposure and HLA in healthy donors (dated by TCRdb to about 2017). With regard to the full study: According to an earlier analysis of 587 of the donors, roughly 180 million T cells yielded 100 million or so unique TCR beta sequences and approximately 280 Gb of sequence data. Of the roughly 410 genotyped donors, roughly 80% were placed in the genetic ancestry cluster associated with self-reported Caucasian donors. Because of strong linkage in the cohort, four to six DR-DQ haplotypes were treated as single units for association and clustering. Along with the 666-subject first cohort, a separate validation cohort of 120 different subjects was used. To study patterns of TCR occurrence, a later analysis re-analyzed previously published TCR beta repertoires from 666 donors and added high-resolution HLA genotyping. Typing coverage varied by locus: about 629-640 donors for A, B, C, DRB1 and DQB1; around 560 for DQA1; around 610 for DPA1; roughly 450 for DPB1. Approximately 300 gigabases of sequencing data and around 80 million unique TCR sequences made up an early release that covered 640 HLA-typed donors. In the later analysis, no new phenotypic data were used to find candidate immune exposures; instead, reliance was placed on TCR beta sequences and their occurrence across donors. The study combined high-throughput TCR immunosequencing, statistical association of individual TCRs with disease status, and machine learning to predict cytomegalovirus infection status. HLA typing covered class I and class II loci at four-digit resolution. Every discovery cohort repertoire had been produced on one sequencing platform. An earlier analysis of about 620 of the donors applied high-throughput TCR beta sequencing to assess whether each TCR beta V gene segment acted as functional or pseudogenic. Donor age, sex, ethnicity and CMV serostatus were compiled together with the repertoire data. Genome-wide SNP genotypes for about 55% of the roughly 670 donors were used in a later genetic analysis, which treated that subset as a discovery cohort. Among roughly 400 genotyped donors of the cohort, an average of around 240,000 unique TCR beta nucleotide sequences were sequenced per donor, about a sixth of them non-productive. The study aimed to test whether signatures of past pathogen exposure could be identified by cataloging public T cell receptors. The T cell repertoires of some 670 subjects were profiled by immunosequencing and related to cytomegalovirus serostatus. Beyond this particular receptor, the publication reports: The authors suggested that the approach could potentially be extended to other disease states and immunological phenotypes. A few of the identified cytomegalovirus-associated TCR beta chains were confirmed in vitro to be specific for cytomegalovirus antigens. An earlier analysis of approximately 570 of the donors showed that most TCR beta V segments appeared in productive rearrangements either about 87% or about 30% of the time, which broadly matched IMGT annotations. Because the 87-base-pair reads could not distinguish some IMGT-functional V segments, including TRBV6-2 and TRBV6-3, those segments were excluded. Specific HLA alleles were associated with about 17,000 TCR beta sequences at a false discovery rate of 0.05 in a later analysis. Most TCR sequences were observed very rarely across donors, whereas some public TCRs were present in many individuals. Because counts were too low, around 18 rarely observed V segments, including chromosome 9 orphons, were left out of the earlier analysis of some 640 of the donors. Sequencing depth was assumed to be roughly uniform across donors in the presence/absence analyses, though that assumption may not hold. Strong co-occurrence of HLA alleles, especially DR and DQ, made assigning TCR associations to individual alleles difficult. The classifier was reported to diagnose cytomegalovirus status with high specificity and sensitivity in both the original cohort and the validation cohort. The only immune exposure information available for the cohort was CMV serostatus. According to a later genetic analysis, donors in an Asian-associated ancestry cluster had fewer N-insertions in productive TCRs than the roughly 670-donor mean. In a later analysis, most CMV-associated TCR beta chains were found to appear HLA-restricted, with HLA associations seemingly driven largely by CMV exposure. A later analysis found that TCR association rates varied across HLA loci, with DRB1 alleles showing the most associated TCRs and HLA-C alleles the fewest. V-gene and J-gene trimming of TCR beta chains was associated with a missense DCLRE1C variant in a later genetic analysis, and the association was replicated in an independent cohort. The sequencing pipeline was judged likely to have produced a cluster of highly shared sequence variants as a technical artifact. This cohort had only TCR beta chains sequenced, and the lack of alpha or paired-chain data limited which features could be detected. Linkage disequilibrium might explain the correlated functional status among segregating V segments, but an unknown experimental factor could not be ruled out. A total of fewer than 200 TCR beta chains were listed by the study as associated with cytomegalovirus. Because HLA typing was missing for some donors at each locus, association tests included only the typed subset. A further reported finding was that TCR beta sequences accurately predicted the HLA-A and HLA-B alleles for most subjects in the first cohort. In a later analysis, HLA-associated TCR beta chains showed more clonal expansion and lower generation probabilities than non-associated chains that were equally common. According to a later analysis, parvovirus B19, influenza, CMV and Epstein-Barr virus appeared linked to several top co-occurrence clusters.

In total, 600 or so healthy bone marrow donors made up the cohort. At the time of sampling, all cohort members were nominally healthy, though unrecorded immune exposures were likely present. The donor was CMV seronegative and was included in the group of about 350 seronegative cohort members. Every donor gave a peripheral blood sample, and the peripheral blood mononuclear cells from that sample were used for TCR beta sequencing. Genomic DNA extraction from the blood cell samples was performed with the Qiagen DNeasy Blood Extraction Kit. Libraries came from the immunoSEQ multiplex PCR assay. For the multiplex PCR, a mixture combining 60 forward primers for TCR Vbeta segments and 13 reverse primers for TCR Jbeta segments was used. The CDR3 region of rearranged TCR beta genes was amplified from genomic DNA by a multiplex PCR assay. Amplified TCR beta libraries were sequenced as 87-base-pair reads on the Illumina HiSeq System. The paper's data handling went like this. A later analysis tallied around 80 million unique TCR beta chains across the 666 repertoires, and about 10 million of those chains were shared by two or more donors. Raw reads were error-corrected and collapsed into unique sequences with a nearest-neighbor algorithm that merged closely related sequences to remove PCR and sequencing errors. V, D and J gene segments were assigned by aligning CDR3 sequences to IMGT reference sequences. For a sequence to be retained, at least a six-nucleotide match to both a V gene segment and a J gene segment was required. Rearrangements were classified as productive when the CDR3 lacked stop codons and remained in frame with V and J, and all other rearrangements were classified as non-productive. Following IMGT convention, CDR3 was defined as the stretch from the second conserved V-encoded cysteine up to the conserved J-encoded phenylalanine. The earlier analysis of 587 of the donors excluded any sequence lacking an unambiguous match to a single V gene segment. An earlier analysis of over 450 of the donors classified V segments as functional when productive rearrangements were above 56.7% and as segregating when the standard deviation between donors was above 5%. A statistical classification framework was built to diagnose cytomegalovirus status from the catalog of TCR beta chain sequences. A later analysis assigned V and J genes by comparing TCR nucleotide sequences with IMGT/GENE-DB human TR gene sequences. The TCRdist pipeline was used in a later analysis to assign CDR3 sequences and most-parsimonious VDJ recombination scenarios. In a later analysis, every TCR beta chain was defined by the combination of its CDR3 amino acid sequence and its V-gene family, and reads without a unique V-gene family were dropped. A later analysis removed 500 to 650 highly shared, low-generation-probability nucleotide sequences to deal with suspected cross-contamination and a sequencing artifact. For each public chain, a later analysis derived a clonal expansion index from normalized ranks of inferred template counts within each repertoire. In a later analysis, generation probabilities were computed using a VDJ recombination model fitted to out-of-frame rearrangements, and the results were checked against IGoR. In a later analysis, hypergeometric tests were used to score TCR-TCR, TCR-HLA and TCR-CMV co-occurrence, with a repertoire-size bias correction applied to TCR pairs. False discovery rates were estimated in a later analysis by permuting HLA or CMV assignments 20 times. In a later analysis, co-occurring TCRs were grouped using DBSCAN, and TCRdist sequence similarity was added for clustering within HLA-allele-positive subsets. For co-occurrence clustering, repertoires with fewer than 30,000 or more than 120,000 public chains were excluded, along with about five repertoires with anomalous nucleotide sharing. The clones in this table, taken by TCRdb from immuneACCESS, are in-frame only. Not every clone is retained; where verified, under half of the shortfall comes from an unresolved V gene, and the cause of the rest is unknown. V, J and clone size were drawn from that table, and D and trimming were deduced from the DNA. The sample includes approximately 100,000 clones, with approximately 85% observed a single time. In total, the top ten clones hold around 3.9% of the sample.

Trimming removed 0 bases from V and 6 bases from J, leaving 14 bases between the germline ends. Its CDR3 holds 15 amino acids, cysteine through phenylalanine. Only the CDR3 DNA is retained, 45 bases long and in frame from the first base. For CDR1 and CDR2, the germline V gene (reference sequence) lists SEHNR and FQNEAQ. The rearranged segments are TRBV7-9 and TRBJ1-1; TRBD1 is a possible D gene, resting on 6 matching bases. Sequencing input: PBMCs. The TCR comes from a young man in good health and CMV-seronegative. The DNA sequence is TGTGCCAGCAGCTTAGCGGCGCCAGGGGTTGCTGAAGCTTTCTTT. It encodes CASSLAAPGVAEAFF. With the portions outside the CDR3 filled from the reference TRBV7-9 and TRBJ1-1 genes, the complete variable region becomes DTGVSQNPRHKITKRGQNVTFRCDPISEHNRLYWYRQTLGQGPEFLTYFQNEAQLEKSRLLSDRFSAERPKGSFSTLEIQRTEQGDSAMYLCASSLAAPGVAEAFFGQGTRLTVV.